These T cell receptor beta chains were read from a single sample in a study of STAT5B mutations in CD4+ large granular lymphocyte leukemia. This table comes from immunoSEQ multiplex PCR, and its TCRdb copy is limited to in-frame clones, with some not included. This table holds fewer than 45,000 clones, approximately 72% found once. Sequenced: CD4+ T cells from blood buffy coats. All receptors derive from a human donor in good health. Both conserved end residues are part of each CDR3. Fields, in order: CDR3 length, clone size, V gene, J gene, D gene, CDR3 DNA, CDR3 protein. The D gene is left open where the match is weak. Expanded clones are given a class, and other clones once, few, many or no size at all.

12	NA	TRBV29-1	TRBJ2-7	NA	TGCAGCGTTGAACGGCAGGGGGGAGAGCAGTACTTC	CSVERQGGEQYF
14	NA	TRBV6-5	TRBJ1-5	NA	TGTGCCAGCAGTTTACAGGGCTACAATCAGCCCCAGCATTTT	CASSLQGYNQPQHF
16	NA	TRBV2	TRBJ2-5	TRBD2	TGTGCCAGCAGTTCAAGACTAGCGGGCTCTGGAGAGACCCAGTACTTC	CASSSRLAGSGETQYF
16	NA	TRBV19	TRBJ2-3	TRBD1	TGTGCCAGTCTACAATCCCGGGACAGGGGCACAGATACGCAGTATTTT	CASLQSRDRGTDTQYF
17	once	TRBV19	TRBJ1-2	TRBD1	TGTGCCAGTAGTATAGGAGGGTGGACAGGTCCTAACTATGGCTACACCTTC	CASSIGGWTGPNYGYTF
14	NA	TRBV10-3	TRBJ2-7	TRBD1	TGTGCCATCAGTCCTAGGACAGGGGGCTACGAGCAGTACTTC	CAISPRTGGYEQYF
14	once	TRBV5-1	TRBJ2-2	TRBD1	TGCGCCAGCAGCTTGTTAGGACAGGCCGGGGAGCTGTTTTTT	CASSLLGQAGELFF
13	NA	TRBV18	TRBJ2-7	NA	TGTGCCAGCTCACCCTCCGGAGACTCCGAGCAGTACTTC	CASSPSGDSEQYF
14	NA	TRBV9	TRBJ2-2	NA	TGTGCCAGCAGGAATAGGGGTAACACCGGGGAGCTGTTTTTT	CASRNRGNTGELFF
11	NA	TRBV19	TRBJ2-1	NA	TGTGCCAGTAAGGCCTACAATGAGCAGTTCTTC	CASKAYNEQFF
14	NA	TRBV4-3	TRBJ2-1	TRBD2	TGCGCCAGCAGCCAAGATTCGCGGGAGGGCTTGCAGTTCTTC	CASSQDSREGLQFF
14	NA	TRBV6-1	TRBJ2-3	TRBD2	TGTGCCAGCAGCTCGGGAGGGAGCACAGATACGCAGTATTTT	CASSSGGSTDTQYF
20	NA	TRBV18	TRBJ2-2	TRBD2	TGTGCCAGCTCACCACGGGAGTTAGCGGGAGTATTAAGGAACACCGGGGAGCTGTTTTTT	CASSPRELAGVLRNTGELFF
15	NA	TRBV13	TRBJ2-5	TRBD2	TGTGCCAGCAGCTTAGGCGGGGGGGCCTGGGAGACCCAGTACTTC	CASSLGGGAWETQYF
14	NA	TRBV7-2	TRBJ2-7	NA	TGTGCCAGCAGCTTAGGTGGCGCCCCCTACGAGCAGTACTTC	CASSLGGAPYEQYF
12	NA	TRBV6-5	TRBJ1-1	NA	TGTGCCAGCAGTCACGGGAACACTGAAGCTTTCTTT	CASSHGNTEAFF
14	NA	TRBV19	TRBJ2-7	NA	TGTGCCAGTAGTATTAGGGTTGACGGCTACGAGCAGTACTTC	CASSIRVDGYEQYF
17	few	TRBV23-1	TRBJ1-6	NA	TGCGCCAGCAGTCAATCTCCGGGTGGACAGCTACCTTCACCCCTCCACTTT	CASSQSPGGQLPSPLHF
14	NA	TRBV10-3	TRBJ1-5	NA	TGTGCCATCAGTGAGGGGGCGGCCAATCAGCCCCAGCATTTT	CAISEGAANQPQHF
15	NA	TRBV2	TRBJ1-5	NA	TGTGCCAGCAGTGAAGATAGGGTAGTTCATCAGCCCCAGCATTTT	CASSEDRVVHQPQHF
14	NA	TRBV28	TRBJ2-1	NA	TGTGCCAGCACGTTTCTAACAGGAATCAATGAGCAGTTCTTC	CASTFLTGINEQFF
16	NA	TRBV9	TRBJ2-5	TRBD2	TGTGCCAGCAGCGTAGGCATAGCGGGAGGCGAAGAGACCCAGTACTTC	CASSVGIAGGEETQYF
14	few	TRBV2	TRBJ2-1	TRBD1	TGTGCCAGCAGTGGGGGGACAGGGGAGCTTGAGCAGTTCTTC	CASSGGTGELEQFF
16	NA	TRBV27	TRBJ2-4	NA	TGTGCCAGCAGTCCGACCCTCAGGGGTGGCAAAAACATTCAGTACTTC	CASSPTLRGGKNIQYF
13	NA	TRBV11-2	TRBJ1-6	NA	TGTGCCAGCAGCCTACAGGGTAGCTCACCCCTCCACTTT	CASSLQGSSPLHF